This entry lists 27 T cell receptor beta chains sequenced from one sample in a study of human T cells and chemical hapten exposure. As to time point: pre-sensitization, week 0. Treatment defined: therapeutic diphenylcyclopropenone sensitization with weekly scalp DPC. One entry per CDR3 protein, called by TCRdb with MiXCR from the RACE reads. Of approximately 320,000 distinct CDR3 sequences listed, about 5% are singletons. Specimen: whole blood, collected in connection with sensitization to the hapten diphenylcyclopropenone (DPC). The source is a woman aged 18-29 years with alopecia areata. Some clones in this sample may be carry-over from other donors' samples.

The chain links TRBV6-6 to TRBJ1-4; 7 nucleotides align to TRBD1. The junction had 8 bases not matched to a gene; V was cut back by 2 bases and J by 8 bases. The V gene's germline CDR1 is MNHNY and CDR2 SVGAGI (reference sequence). The CDR3 length is 15 residues. For the CDR3, the DNA is TGTGCCAGCAGTTACCCAGGGACAGAAGGAGAAAAACTGTTTTTT. Its protein product is CASSYPGTEGEKLFF.

V usage is TRBV28 and J usage is TRBJ2-7; D call uncertain. Trimming removed 8 bases from V and 5 bases from J, with 13 bases in between. CDR1 MDHEN and CDR2 SYDVKM come from the germline V gene. The CDR3 has 12 residues. CDR3 in DNA: TGTGCCAGCCATTCTGCGGATAACGAGCAGTACTTC. This sequence encodes CASHSADNEQYF.

The rearrangement uses TRBV7-9 and TRBJ2-7; D unresolved. Looked up from germline, CDR1 is SEHNR and CDR2 is FQNEAQ (reference sequence). The CDR3 loop spans 12 amino acids. The V end lost 5 bases, the J end lost 6 bases, and 11 bases lay between the germline ends. In DNA, the CDR3 is TGTGCCAGCAGCCACGGAACGGGCGAGCAGTACTTC. As protein: CASSHGTGEQYF.

This clonotype was picked up a small number of times. This sequence joins TRBV12-3 or TRBV12-4 and TRBJ2-1; tentatively, D is TRBD1 (5 bases). V was pared by 0 bases and J by 12 bases, with 18 bases between. This CDR3 has 15 amino acids. The CDR3 sequence: CASSLAYTRDNGQFF. CDR3 nucleotide sequence: TGTGCCAGCAGTTTAGCATACACCAGGGATAACGGGCAGTTCTTC.

Ten or more counts support this clonotype. The chain is built from TRBV6-5 and TRBJ1-1; D is uncertain. V was clipped by 5 bases and J by 11 bases, with 15 bases between them. This CDR3 region has 12 residues. Germline values: CDR1 MNHEY, CDR2 SVGAGI. CDR3 protein: CASSHGSIAAFF. The CDR3 coding sequence is TGTGCCAGCAGTCACGGCTCTATTGCGGCTTTCTTT.

This clonotype was picked up many times. V is TRBV7-9 and J is TRBJ1-4; D is ambiguous. The CDR3 is 14 residues long. The germline gives CDR1 SEHNR, CDR2 FQNEAQ (reference sequence). Trimming pared 5 bases from V and 5 bases from J, leaving 12 bases between. The CDR3 DNA reads TGTGCCAGCAGCCCAGGCTTTAACAATGAAAAACTGTTTTTT. Translation gives CASSPGFNNEKLFF.

This clonotype was recorded a few times. V usage is TRBV18 and J usage is TRBJ1-1; no reliable D call. The CDR3 consists of 13 residues. Trimming removed 5 bases from V and 1 base from J, with 8 bases in between. Germline CDR1 and CDR2: KGHSH and LQKENI. This CDR3 is CASSTGSNTEAFF. In DNA, the CDR3 is TGTGCCAGCTCAACCGGGTCGAACACTGAAGCTTTCTTT.

This clonotype has more than one count but fewer than ten. The V and J genes are TRBV11-3 and TRBJ2-1, with D perhaps matching TRBD1 (6 bases). Trimming removed 5 bases from V and 6 bases from J, with 17 bases in between. CDR1 and CDR2 from the germline V gene are SGHNT and YENEEA. The CDR3 spans 15 residues. Written as DNA, the CDR3 is TGTGCCAGCAGCCAACGGGACACCATCTTCAATGAGCAGTTCTTC. It codes for CASSQRDTIFNEQFF.

This clonotype was seen a handful of times. The V and J genes are TRBV3-1 and TRBJ1-3; 7 positions match TRBD1. With 1 base clipped from V and 7 bases from J, the junction kept 16 bases outside the gene matches. The CDR3 spans 18 residues. Germline V gives CDR1 LGHDT, CDR2 YNNKEL (reference sequence). CDR3 region: CASSQVGGGQPRGNTIYF. As DNA, the CDR3 is TGTGCCAGCAGCCAAGTAGGTGGGGGACAGCCCAGAGGGAACACCATATATTTT.

This sequence joins TRBV29-1 and TRBJ2-2; D uncertain. There are 14 residues in the CDR3. Germline CDR1 is SQVTM and CDR2 is ANQGSEA. Trimming took off 6 bases at V and 8 bases at J, with 19 bases between the two ends. The chain's CDR3 is CSVSVVGMPGELFF. CDR3 sequence (DNA): TGCAGCGTATCAGTTGTGGGGATGCCTGGGGAGCTGTTTTTT.

This clonotype was counted a single time. With a much larger clone just one base away, this may be a read error. V usage is TRBV4-3 and J usage is TRBJ2-3, with D uncertain. This CDR3 has 14 amino acids. V was trimmed by 0 bases and J by 10 bases, leaving 14 bases between them. Germline loops: CDR1 LGHNA, CDR2 YSLEER. The CDR3 reads CASSQDPSEIAQYF. CDR3 DNA: TGCGCCAGCAGCCAAGATCCGTCCGAGATAGCGCAGTATTTT.

This clonotype came up a few times. CDR3 sequence (DNA): TGTGCCATCAATTGGGACGGTAACTATGGCTACACCTTC. Translation gives CAINWDGNYGYTF. The chain is built from TRBV10-3 and TRBJ1-2; TRBD1 might be the D (5 bases). This CDR3 has 13 residues. V was trimmed by 7 bases and J by 1 base, leaving 10 bases between them. The germline V gene encodes CDR1 ENHRY and CDR2 SYGVKD.

This clonotype showed up just a few times. The V call is TRBV16, the J call TRBJ1-5; 9 bases map to TRBD1. The CDR3 totals 14 residues. Trimming at V came to 8 bases and at J to 0 bases, leaving 2 bases not matched to a gene. The germline V gene encodes CDR1 KGHSY and CDR2 FQNENV. The CDR3 DNA sequence: TGTGCCAGCGGGGGACAGGGTAGCAATCAGCCCCAGCATTTT. Residues: CASGGQGSNQPQHF.

This clonotype has at least ten counts. The rearrangement links TRBV7-3 to TRBJ2-7; 12 nucleotides line up with TRBD1. The CDR3 length is 14 residues. V dropped 5 bases and J dropped 7; count of bases not matched to a gene: 6. CDR1 is SGHTA, CDR2 FQGTGA, per germline. The CDR3 sequence: CASSPGTGGGEQYF. CDR3 coding DNA: TGTGCCAGCAGCCCAGGGACAGGGGGCGGAGAGCAGTACTTC.

This clonotype was recorded many times. V is TRBV5-4 and J is TRBJ2-4; tentatively, D is TRBD2 (6 bases). The germline V and J ends were trimmed by 0 bases and 8 bases, with 15 bases remaining between them. Looked up from germline, CDR1 is SGHNT and CDR2 is YYREEE (reference sequence). This CDR3 has 15 residues. DNA of the CDR3: TGTGCCAGCAGCTTGGCGGGACTCCTACCTGACATTCAGTACTTC. This gives the protein CASSLAGLLPDIQYF.

This clonotype has a count of ten or more. The gene calls are TRBV7-9 and TRBJ2-3; TRBD2 is a possible D gene (5 bases). The CDR3 runs 15 residues. Germline CDR1 SEHNR, CDR2 FQNEAQ (reference sequence). Trimming removed 1 base at V and 2 bases at J, with 10 bases between. CDR3 nucleotides: TGTGCCAGCAGCTTAGTCGGCGACTACACAGATACGCAGTATTTT. Translating it yields CASSLVGDYTDTQYF.

This clonotype was seen only a few times. V usage is TRBV7-4 and J usage is TRBJ1-2; D is unresolved. Germline V gene lookup returns CDR1 SGHVT and CDR2 SQSDAQ. The CDR3 length is 17 residues. Trimming removed 5 bases from V and 3 bases from J, with 22 bases in between. CDR3 DNA: TGTGCCAGCAGCACCTCCGGTATACAGCCTCCTTACTATGGCTACACCTTC. Amino acids: CASSTSGIQPPYYGYTF.

This clonotype came up many times. The J gene is TRBJ2-3, the V gene TRBV27, with a tentative D call TRBD1 (5 bases). Germline values: CDR1 MNHEY, CDR2 SMNVEV (reference sequence). The CDR3 sequence is 16 residues long. The V gene lost 4 bases and the J gene lost 4 bases, with 18 bases spanning the gap. CDR3 nucleotide sequence: TGTGCCAGCAGTTCTATCCCGGCAGGGTCCGCAGATACGCAGTATTTT. The encoded protein is CASSSIPAGSADTQYF.

At least ten counts were recorded for this clonotype. The chain combines TRBV7-2 with TRBJ2-3; D remains unclear. The CDR3 is 11 amino acids. V lost 8 bases and J 6 bases, leaving 9 bases between the germline ends. Germline CDR1 is SGHTA and CDR2 is FQGNSA. The CDR3 protein is CASSPLDTQYF. The CDR3 DNA reads as TGTGCCAGCTCACCACTCGATACGCAGTATTTT. Full variable domain (rest looked up from reference TRBV7-2 and TRBJ2-3): GAGVSQSPSNKVTEKGKDVELRCDPISGHTALYWYRQSLGQGLEFLIYFQGNSAPDKSGLPSDRFSAERTGGSVSTLTIQRTQQEDSAVYLCASSPLDTQYFGPGTRLTVL.

This clonotype was counted between two and nine times. V usage is TRBV27 and J usage is TRBJ2-7, with D possibly matching TRBD1 (5 bases). CDR3 length equals 15 residues. The V end lost 6 bases, the J end lost 2 bases, and 17 bases lay between the germline ends. Germline loops: CDR1 MNHEY, CDR2 SMNVEV (reference sequence). The CDR3 here is CASSRPWTSTYEQYF. The CDR3 region has the DNA TGTGCCAGCAGCCGACCGTGGACAAGCACCTACGAGCAGTACTTC.

The chain carries TRBV7-9 and TRBJ2-7; D might be TRBD1 or TRBD2, each matching 5 bases. V lost 4 bases and J 0 bases, leaving 19 bases between the germline ends. The CDR3 has 17 residues. The germline V gene encodes CDR1 SEHNR and CDR2 FQNEAQ (reference sequence). The CDR3 sequence: CASSYNYRDAYSYEQYF. CDR3 bases: TGTGCCAGCAGCTACAATTACCGGGACGCATACTCCTACGAGCAGTACTTC. The whole variable domain, filled in from reference TRBV7-9 and TRBJ2-7, reads DTGVSQNPRHKITKRGQNVTFRCDPISEHNRLYWYRQTLGQGPEFLTYFQNEAQLEKSRLLSDRFSAERPKGSFSTLEIQRTEQGDSAMYLCASSYNYRDAYSYEQYFGPGTRLTVT.

The table lists this clonotype with many counts. The V and J genes are TRBV20-1 and TRBJ1-2; weak D call: TRBD1 (5 bases). Germline-derived CDR1 and CDR2 are DFQATT and SNEGSKA (reference sequence). Trimming took 1 base from V and 1 from J, leaving 13 bases between them. The CDR3 runs 15 residues. The CDR3 here is CSARATKTDNYGYTF. As DNA, the CDR3 is TGCAGTGCTAGAGCTACGAAGACAGATAACTATGGCTACACCTTC.

This chain uses TRBV6-5 with TRBJ2-6; the match to TRBD1 covers 8 bases. This CDR3 has 18 amino acids. Trimming removed 6 bases from V and 0 bases from J; junction bases left unmatched: 10. The germline V gene has CDR1 MNHEY and CDR2 SVGAGI. The CDR3 DNA reads as TGTGCCAGCAGCTACGCTGGGACAGGCCGCTCTGGGGCCAACGTCCTGACTTTC. Protein sequence: CASSYAGTGRSGANVLTF.

This chain connects TRBV24-1 to TRBJ2-5, with TRBD1 matching 12 bases. CDR1 is KGHDR, CDR2 SFDVKD, per germline. The V segment lost 3 bases and the J segment 3 bases; nucleotides outside the gene matches: 4. The CDR3 has 16 residues. This CDR3 is CATSDAGQGAEETQYF. The DNA for the CDR3 is TGTGCCACCAGTGATGCGGGACAGGGGGCGGAAGAGACCCAGTACTTC.

This clonotype was recorded many times. The V call is TRBV7-2, the J call TRBJ2-5; 9 nucleotides align to TRBD2. The germline V gene has CDR1 SGHTA and CDR2 FQGNSA. The junction had 6 bases not matched to a gene; V was cut back by 4 bases and J by 6 bases. This CDR3 comprises 14 residues. The CDR3 DNA reads TGTGCCAGCAGCTCTAGCGGGACCGTGAAGACCCAGTACTTC. Its translation is CASSSSGTVKTQYF.

The V call is TRBV10-3, the J call TRBJ2-7, with D possibly being TRBD1 or TRBD2 (6 bases each). The CDR3 is 16 amino acids. The germline gives CDR1 ENHRY, CDR2 SYGVKD. V was trimmed by 6 bases and J by 2 bases, leaving 20 bases between them. The CDR3 DNA is TGTGCCATCAGCCTAAGTCGGGGGACACCGACCTACGAGCAGTACTTC. This sequence encodes CAISLSRGTPTYEQYF.

This clonotype has a handful of counts. The gene calls are TRBV12-3 or TRBV12-4 and TRBJ1-4; no firm D call. V was clipped by 0 bases and J by 8 bases, with 7 bases between them. CDR3 length: 13 amino acids. CDR3 loop: CASSLAREEKLFF. DNA for the CDR3: TGTGCCAGCAGTTTAGCGCGAGAAGAAAAACTGTTTTTT.